One and the same sample provided the 2 T cell receptor beta chains below, sequenced in a study of blood T cell repertoires in COVID-19 (dated by TCRdb to 2020 to 2022). Library preparation used the immunoSEQ multiplex PCR assay. The clones in this table, taken by TCRdb from immuneACCESS, are in-frame only. Not every clone is retained; where verified, under half of the shortfall comes from an unresolved V gene, and the cause of the rest is unknown. The sample table shows roughly 410,000 clones, and roughly 86% are seen once. Under 3% of the sample comes from the top ten. Sequencing used peripheral blood. All receptors derive from an older woman with COVID-19, enrolled during active disease.

The chain combines TRBV27 with TRBJ2-7, with 8 bases identical to TRBD2. Germline CDR1 MNHEY, CDR2 SMNVEV (reference sequence). After removal of 7 bases from V and 5 bases from J, the junction contained 10 bases not matched to a gene. The CDR3 covers 14 residues. CDR3 amino acids: CASTPVRGGHEQYF. CDR3 nucleotide sequence: TGTGCCAGCACCCCTGTTCGGGGGGGCCACGAGCAGTACTTC.

The chain combines TRBV5-1 with TRBJ2-2; 9 nucleotides line up with TRBD1. CDR3 length: 15 amino acids. Per germline, CDR1 SGHRS and CDR2 YFSETQ. Trimming cost V 0 bases and J 8 bases; bases outside gene matches: 5. The chain's CDR3 is CASSLGQGDQGELFF. DNA for the CDR3: TGCGCCAGCAGCTTGGGACAGGGGGACCAAGGGGAGCTGTTTTTT.